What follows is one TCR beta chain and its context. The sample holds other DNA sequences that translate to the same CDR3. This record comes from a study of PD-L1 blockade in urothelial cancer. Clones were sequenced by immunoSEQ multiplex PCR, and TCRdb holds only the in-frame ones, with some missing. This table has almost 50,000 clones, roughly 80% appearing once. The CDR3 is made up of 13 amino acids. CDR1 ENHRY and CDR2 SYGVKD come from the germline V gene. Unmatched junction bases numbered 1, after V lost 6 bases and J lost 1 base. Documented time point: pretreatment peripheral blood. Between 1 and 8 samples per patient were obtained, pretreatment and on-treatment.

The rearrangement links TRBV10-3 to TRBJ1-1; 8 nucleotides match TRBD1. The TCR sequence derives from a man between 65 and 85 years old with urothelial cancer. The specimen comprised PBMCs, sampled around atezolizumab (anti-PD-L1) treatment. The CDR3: CAIRGQENTEAFF. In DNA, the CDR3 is TGTGCCATCAGGGGACAGGAGAACACTGAAGCTTTCTTT.